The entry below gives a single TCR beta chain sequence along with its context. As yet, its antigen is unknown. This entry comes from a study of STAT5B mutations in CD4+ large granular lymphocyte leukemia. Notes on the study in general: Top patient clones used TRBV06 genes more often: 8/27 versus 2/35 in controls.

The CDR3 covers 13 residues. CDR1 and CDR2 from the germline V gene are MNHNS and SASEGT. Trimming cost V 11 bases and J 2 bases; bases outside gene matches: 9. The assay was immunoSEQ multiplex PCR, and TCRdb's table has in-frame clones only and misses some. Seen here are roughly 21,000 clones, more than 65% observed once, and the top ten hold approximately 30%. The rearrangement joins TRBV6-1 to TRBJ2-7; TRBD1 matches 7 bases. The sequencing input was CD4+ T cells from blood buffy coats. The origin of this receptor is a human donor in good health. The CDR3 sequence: CASQRGGAYEQYF. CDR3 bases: TGTGCCTCCCAGCGAGGGGGCGCCTACGAGCAGTACTTC.